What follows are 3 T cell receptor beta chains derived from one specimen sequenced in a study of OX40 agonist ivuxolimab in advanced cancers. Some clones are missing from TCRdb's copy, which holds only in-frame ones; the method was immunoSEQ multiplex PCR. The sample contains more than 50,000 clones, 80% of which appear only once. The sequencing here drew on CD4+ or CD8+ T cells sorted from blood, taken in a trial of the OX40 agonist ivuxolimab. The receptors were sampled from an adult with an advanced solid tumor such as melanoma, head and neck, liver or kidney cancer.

CDR3 bases: TGCAGCGTTGAACGAGCTTTGGAGACCCAGTACTTC. Protein: CSVERALETQYF. The chain couples TRBV29-1 to TRBJ2-5; D is uncertain. V shed 2 bases and J shed 5 bases, with 9 bases lying between them. Per germline, CDR1 SQVTM and CDR2 ANQGSEA. This CDR3 spans 12 amino acids.

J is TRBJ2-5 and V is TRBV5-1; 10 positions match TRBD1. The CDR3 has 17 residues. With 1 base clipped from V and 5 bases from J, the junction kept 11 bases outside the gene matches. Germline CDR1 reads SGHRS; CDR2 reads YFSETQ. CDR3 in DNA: TGCGCCAGCAGCTTGTCAGCCGGGACAGGGGCCCATGAGACCCAGTACTTC. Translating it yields CASSLSAGTGAHETQYF.

Here the CDR3 DNA reads TGTGCCAGCAGTGAAGCGCTTGGGGTTCAAGAGACCCAGTACTTC. It translates to CASSEALGVQETQYF. The chain links TRBV6-1 to TRBJ2-5; no definite D call. Germline V gene sequence: CDR1 MNHNS, CDR2 SASEGT. This CDR3 comprises 15 residues. The V gene lost 0 bases and the J gene lost 2 bases, with 10 bases spanning the gap.